The 8 T cell receptor beta chains below were found in one sample sequenced in a study of CD8+ T cells in alopecia areata. Sequencing templates came from extracted RNA that was reverse transcribed into cDNA. The repertoire was sequenced with immunoSEQ multiplex PCR; TCRdb's copy has only in-frame clones and lacks some. The sample yields roughly 19,000 clones, more than 60% seen once. Researchers gathered lesional scalp punch biopsies and peripheral blood from patients with alopecia areata. This sample comprised skin, obtained at week 0. These receptors were collected from a human donor with alopecia areata.

This clone is medium-sized by share. The J gene is TRBJ2-3, the V gene TRBV7-9, with D perhaps TRBD1 (6 bases). Germline lookup yields CDR1 SEHNR and CDR2 FQNEAQ (reference sequence). The CDR3 length is 16 residues. With 4 bases removed from V and 4 bases from J, the gap between germline ends came to 18 bases. CDR3 nucleotide sequence: TGTGCCAGCAGCTCCGGTTGGGGGCCCCTGGCAGATACGCAGTATTTT. This sequence encodes CASSSGWGPLADTQYF. The complete variable domain, with remaining parts taken from reference TRBV7-9 and TRBJ2-3, reads DTGVSQNPRHKITKRGQNVTFRCDPISEHNRLYWYRQTLGQGPEFLTYFQNEAQLEKSRLLSDRFSAERPKGSFSTLEIQRTEQGDSAMYLCASSSGWGPLADTQYFGPGTRLTVL.

There are a few counts of this clone. The chain combines TRBV11-3 with TRBJ1-6, with 8 bases aligning to TRBD1. CDR1 SGHNT and CDR2 YENEEA come from the germline V gene. The V segment lost 4 bases and the J segment 1 base; nucleotides outside the gene matches: 6. The length of the CDR3 is 17 residues. As DNA, the CDR3 is TGTGCCAGCAGCTCGTACAGGGGGGAATCCTATAATTCACCCCTCCACTTT. Amino acid sequence: CASSSYRGESYNSPLHF.

The V call is TRBV7-2, the J call TRBJ2-1; 10 bases match TRBD1. V was clipped by 4 bases and J by 9 bases; unmatched bases: 9. Germline V gene sequence: CDR1 SGHTA, CDR2 FQGNSA. This CDR3 spans 15 amino acids. The CDR3 loop reads CASSSAGTGVIEQFF. The DNA of the CDR3 is TGTGCCAGCAGCTCCGCCGGGACAGGGGTGATTGAGCAGTTCTTC.

This chain links TRBV6-5 with TRBJ1-5; D ambiguous. The germline V gene has CDR1 MNHEY and CDR2 SVGAGI. The CDR3 has 15 residues. Between the trimmed V and J ends, which lost 7 bases and 0 bases, there was a span of 13 bases. The CDR3 sequence is CASTARFNSNQPQHF. The CDR3 coding sequence is TGTGCCAGCACGGCCAGATTTAATAGCAATCAGCCCCAGCATTTT.

The genes are TRBV13 and TRBJ2-3, with unresolved D. The V end lost 4 bases, the J end lost 2 bases, and 7 bases lay between the germline ends. Germline CDR1 PRHDT, CDR2 FYEKMQ (reference sequence). The CDR3 has 13 amino acids. CDR3 in DNA: TGTGCCAGCAGCTCATATAACACAGATACGCAGTATTTT. This gives the protein CASSSYNTDTQYF.

The chain carries TRBV9 and TRBJ1-1; TRBD1 might be the D (5 bases). Germline V gene sequence: CDR1 SGDLS, CDR2 YYNGEE. The V gene lost 4 bases and the J gene lost 3 bases, with 16 bases spanning the gap. This CDR3 has 15 residues. The CDR3 loop reads CASSTRGDGDTEAFF. The CDR3 region has the DNA TGTGCCAGCAGCACCCGAGGGGACGGAGACACTGAAGCTTTCTTT.

V is TRBV7-3 and J is TRBJ2-1, with 8 positions matching TRBD2. The CDR3 has 15 residues. Germline CDR1 is SGHTA and CDR2 is FQGTGA. With 1 base clipped from V and 7 bases from J, the junction kept 6 bases outside the gene matches. CDR3 sequence: CASSLSGGPGNEQFF. The CDR3, as DNA: TGTGCCAGCAGCTTAAGCGGGGGGCCCGGGAATGAGCAGTTCTTC. The full variable domain, in which reference TRBV7-3 and TRBJ2-1 provide the parts outside the CDR3, is GAGVSQTPSNKVTEKGKYVELRCDPISGHTALYWYRQSLGQGPEFLIYFQGTGAADDSGLPNDRFFAVRPEGSVSTLKIQRTERGDSAVYLCASSLSGGPGNEQFFGPGTRLTVL.

V usage is TRBV7-2 and J usage is TRBJ2-3; 8 bases are a match to TRBD2. This CDR3 has 17 residues. Germline values: CDR1 SGHTA, CDR2 FQGNSA. V shed 1 base, J shed 4 bases, and the junction held 10 bases outside the gene matches. The CDR3 is CASSLGSAGASADTQYF. Here the CDR3 DNA reads TGTGCCAGCAGCTTAGGGTCAGCGGGGGCATCCGCAGATACGCAGTATTTT.